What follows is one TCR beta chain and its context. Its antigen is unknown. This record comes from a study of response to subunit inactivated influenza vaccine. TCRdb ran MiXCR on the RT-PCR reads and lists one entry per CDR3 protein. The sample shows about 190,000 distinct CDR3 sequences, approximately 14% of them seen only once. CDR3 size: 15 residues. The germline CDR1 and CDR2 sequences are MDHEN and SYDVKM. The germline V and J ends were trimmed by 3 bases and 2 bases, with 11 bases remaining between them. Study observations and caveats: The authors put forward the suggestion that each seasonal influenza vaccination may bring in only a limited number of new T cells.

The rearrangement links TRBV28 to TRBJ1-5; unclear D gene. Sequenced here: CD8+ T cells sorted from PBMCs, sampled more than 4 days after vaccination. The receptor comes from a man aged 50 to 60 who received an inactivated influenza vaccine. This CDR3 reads CASSFLTLGNQPQHF. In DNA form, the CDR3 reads TGTGCCAGCAGTTTCCTCACCTTAGGCAATCAGCCCCAGCATTTT.